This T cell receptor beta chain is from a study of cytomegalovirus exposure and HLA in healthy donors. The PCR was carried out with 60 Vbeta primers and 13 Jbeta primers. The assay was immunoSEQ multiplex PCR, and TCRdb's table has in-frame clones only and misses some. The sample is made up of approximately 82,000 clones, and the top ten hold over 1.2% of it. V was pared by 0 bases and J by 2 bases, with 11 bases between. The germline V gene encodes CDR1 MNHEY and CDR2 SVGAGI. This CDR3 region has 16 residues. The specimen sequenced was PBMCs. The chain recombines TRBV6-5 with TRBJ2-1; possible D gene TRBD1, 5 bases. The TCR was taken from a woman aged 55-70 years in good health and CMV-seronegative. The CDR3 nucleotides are TGTGCCAGCAGTTACTCGGGCAGGGCAGCCTACAATGAGCAGTTCTTC. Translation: CASSYSGRAAYNEQFF.